The clone carrying this T cell receptor (beta chain) was recorded many times. This specimen comes from a study of T-cell memory formation after mild COVID-19. Across the whole study: The study found TCR clusters largely donor specific.

The CDR3 is made up of 14 amino acids. Trimming removed 4 bases from V and 7 bases from J; junction bases left unmatched: 7. From the 5' RACE reads, TCRdb called clonotypes with MiXCR, one entry per CDR3 protein. The repertoire holds some 210,000 distinct CDR3 sequences, with more than 9% as singletons. The material sequenced was PBMCs or a T cell subset sorted from them (not recorded which). The J gene is TRBJ1-2, the V gene TRBV12-3 or TRBV12-4, with 9 bases fitting TRBD1. The receptor's source is a man between 18 and 29 years old who had mild COVID-19 (a few samples of this study predate the infection). Cell type and time point are not known. CDR3 DNA sequence: TGTGCCAGCAGTTCCAGACAGGGGGGAACTGGCTACACCTTC. Translation: CASSSRQGGTGYTF.